The source of this T cell receptor (beta chain) is a study of tumor T cells in aggressive B-cell lymphoma. This table comes from immunoSEQ multiplex PCR, and its TCRdb copy is limited to in-frame clones, with some not included. The repertoire holds about 11,000 clones, with about nine tenths as singletons. CDR1 is SGHTA, CDR2 FQGNSA, per germline. The CDR3 runs to 14 residues. Trimming removed 1 base from V and 1 base from J, with 7 bases in between. The genes are TRBV7-2 and TRBJ2-5, with D hard to call. Sequenced input: tumor tissue. The TCR comes from an adult with diffuse large B cell lymphoma. Written as DNA, the CDR3 is TGTGCCAGCAGCTTAGTGGTCAGCCAAGAGACCCAGTACTTC. This codes for CASSLVVSQETQYF.